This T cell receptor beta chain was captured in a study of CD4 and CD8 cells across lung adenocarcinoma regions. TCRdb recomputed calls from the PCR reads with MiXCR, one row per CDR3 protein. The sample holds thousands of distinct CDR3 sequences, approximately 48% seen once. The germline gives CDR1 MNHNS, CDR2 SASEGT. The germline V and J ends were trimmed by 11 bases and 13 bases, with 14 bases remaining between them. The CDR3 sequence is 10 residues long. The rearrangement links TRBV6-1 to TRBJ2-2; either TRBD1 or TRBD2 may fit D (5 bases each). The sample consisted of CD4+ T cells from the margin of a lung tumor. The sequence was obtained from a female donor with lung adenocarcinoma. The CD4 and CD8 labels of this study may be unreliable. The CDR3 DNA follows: TGTGCCGCAATCACCGGGACGCTGTTTTTT. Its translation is CAAITGTLFF.